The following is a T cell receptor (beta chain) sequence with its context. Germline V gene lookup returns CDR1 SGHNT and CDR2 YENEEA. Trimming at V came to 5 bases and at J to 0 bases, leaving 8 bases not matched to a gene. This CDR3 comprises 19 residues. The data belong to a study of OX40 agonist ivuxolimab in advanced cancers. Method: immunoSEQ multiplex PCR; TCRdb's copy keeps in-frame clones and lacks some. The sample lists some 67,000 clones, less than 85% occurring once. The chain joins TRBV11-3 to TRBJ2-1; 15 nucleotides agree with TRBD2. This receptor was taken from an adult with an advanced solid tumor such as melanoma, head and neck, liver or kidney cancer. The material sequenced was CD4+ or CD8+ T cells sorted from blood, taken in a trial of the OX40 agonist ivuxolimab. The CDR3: CASSPRTSGGVSSYNEQFF. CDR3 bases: TGTGCCAGCAGCCCCCGGACTAGCGGGGGGGTTAGCTCCTACAATGAGCAGTTCTTC.